One and the same sample provided the 31 T cell receptor beta chains below, sequenced in a study of identical twins. TCRdb passed the 5' RACE reads through MiXCR, listing each CDR3 protein once. This sample yields a few hundred thousand distinct CDR3 sequences, of which roughly 12% are seen a single time; roughly 3.7% belongs to the top ten. The sample also formed part of further work on yellow fever vaccine responses in identical twins.

Sample: memory (CD45RO+) T cells sorted from blood. Receptors originate from a woman between 18 and 29 years old in good health.

This clonotype ranks as medium-sized. This chain's CDR3 is CAISEPPRQTQYF. The DNA for the CDR3 is TGTGCCATCAGTGAACCCCCGCGGCAGACCCAGTACTTC. The gene calls are TRBV10-3 and TRBJ2-5; D gene ambiguous. CDR3 length equals 13 residues. V shed 3 bases and J shed 6 bases, with 11 bases lying between them. Germline CDR1 reads ENHRY; CDR2 reads SYGVKD.

This rearrangement joins TRBV6-2 or TRBV6-3 to TRBJ2-7; no definite D call. The germline gives CDR1 MNHEY, CDR2 SVGEGT. The germline V and J ends were trimmed by 5 bases and 3 bases, with 20 bases remaining between them. The CDR3 has 16 amino acids. The CDR3 sequence: CASSPPWFQINYEQYF. In DNA, the CDR3 is TGTGCCAGCAGTCCCCCCTGGTTCCAGATTAACTACGAGCAGTACTTC.

The V gene is TRBV20-1, the J gene TRBJ2-7; TRBD2 matches 7 bases. This CDR3 region has 15 residues. The V gene's germline CDR1 is DFQATT and CDR2 SNEGSKA (reference sequence). V dropped 6 bases and J dropped 5; count of bases not matched to a gene: 16. In DNA form, the CDR3 reads TGCAGTGCCCCCCCCACAGCGGGGTCTCGCCACGAGCAGTACTTC. Its protein is CSAPPTAGSRHEQYF.

There are many counts of this clonotype. J is TRBJ2-5 and V is TRBV20-1; D assignment may be TRBD1 or TRBD2 (5 bases each). Germline CDR1 reads DFQATT; CDR2 reads SNEGSKA (reference sequence). Trimming left V 5 bases short and J 2 bases short, with 18 bases between. The length of the CDR3 is 15 residues. The CDR3 coding sequence is TGCAGTGCTCGTACATCGGGACGGGAACAAGAGACCCAGTACTTC. Amino acids: CSARTSGREQETQYF.

This clonotype was detected a few times. The chain employs TRBV15 and TRBJ2-5; TRBD1 matches 8 bases. This CDR3 contains 17 residues. Per germline, CDR1 LNHNV and CDR2 YYDKDF (reference sequence). With 1 base clipped from V and 5 bases from J, the junction kept 12 bases outside the gene matches. The CDR3 protein is CATSRAGQGSNRETQYF. DNA of the CDR3: TGTGCCACCAGCAGAGCCGGACAGGGTAGTAATAGGGAGACCCAGTACTTC.

This clonotype was seen only a few times. V and J are TRBV20-1 and TRBJ2-1; D unresolved. The germline V and J ends were trimmed by 3 bases and 6 bases, with 12 bases remaining between them. This CDR3 contains 13 residues. Germline V gives CDR1 DFQATT, CDR2 SNEGSKA (reference sequence). The CDR3 bases are TGCAGTGCTAGGGAAAGGGCGGTCAATGAGCAGTTCTTC. Its translation is CSARERAVNEQFF.

This clonotype was observed many times. The rearrangement joins TRBV18 to TRBJ2-3; a possible D gene is TRBD2 (7 bases). The CDR3 runs to 14 residues. CDR1 and CDR2 (germline): KGHSH, LQKENI. Between the trimmed V and J ends, which lost 6 bases and 5 bases, there was a span of 15 bases. CDR3: CASSTSGGQDTQYF. CDR3 DNA: TGTGCCAGCTCTACCTCGGGGGGCCAAGATACGCAGTATTTT.

In its sample, this clonotype was seen a few times. The genes are TRBV6-2 or TRBV6-3 and TRBJ1-5; TRBD1 is a possible D gene (5 bases). The V gene lost 6 bases and the J gene lost 5 bases, with 14 bases spanning the gap. Germline CDR1 is MNHEY and CDR2 is SVGEGT. The CDR3 is 14 amino acids. The CDR3 bases are TGTGCCAGCAGCTACAGGCATGGATATCAGCCCCAGCATTTT. It yields the protein CASSYRHGYQPQHF.

This clonotype was picked up a small number of times. V usage is TRBV20-1 and J usage is TRBJ2-7; D possibly uses TRBD1 or TRBD2 (5 bases each). Trimming shortened V by 0 bases and J by 0 bases, and 12 bases separated the two germline ends. This CDR3 has 15 amino acids. Germline CDR1 reads DFQATT; CDR2 reads SNEGSKA (reference sequence). CDR3: CSARDLRGGSYEQYF. CDR3 coding DNA: TGCAGTGCTAGAGATCTCCGGGGCGGCTCCTACGAGCAGTACTTC.

This chain links TRBV3-1 with TRBJ1-6; D gene unclear. The CDR3 is 14 amino acids. Deletions cut 3 bases from V and 6 bases from J, with 9 bases between. Looked up from germline, CDR1 is LGHDT and CDR2 is YNNKEL (reference sequence). For the CDR3, the DNA is TGTGCCAGCAGCCAGGGGTTAGGTAATTCACCCCTCCACTTT. Amino acids: CASSQGLGNSPLHF. The variable domain in full, with the rest retrieved from reference TRBV3-1 and TRBJ1-6, is DTAVSQTPKYLVTQMGNDKSIKCEQNLGHDTMYWYKQDSKKFLKIMFSYNNKELIINETVPNRFSPKSPDKAHLNLHINSLELGDSAVYFCASSQGLGNSPLHFGNGTRLTVT.

This clonotype showed up just a few times. V usage is TRBV20-1 and J usage is TRBJ1-5; D remains unclear. The V and J ends lost 5 bases and 2 bases respectively, with 13 bases between them. The CDR3 spans 14 residues. Germline V lookup: CDR1 DFQATT, CDR2 SNEGSKA (reference sequence). This CDR3 reads CSASPGEGNQPQHF. Here the CDR3 DNA reads TGCAGTGCTTCCCCGGGTGAGGGCAATCAGCCCCAGCATTTT.

This clonotype came up a few times. The chain is built from TRBV5-1 and TRBJ1-5; the match to TRBD1 covers 11 bases. Germline V gene lookup returns CDR1 SGHRS and CDR2 YFSETQ. The CDR3 consists of 15 residues. J gave up 9 bases and V 6 bases, and 11 bases lay outside the gene matches. CDR3 bases: TGCGCCAGCAAGTGGGGACAGGGGGTCGTCGGGCCCCAGCATTTT. Its translation is CASKWGQGVVGPQHF.

In its sample, this clonotype was seen a few times. The chain couples TRBV5-1 to TRBJ2-5; possibly TRBD1 for D (6 bases). V was cut by 3 bases and J by 2 bases, with 14 bases left in between. The CDR3 runs 15 residues. Germline V gene sequence: CDR1 SGHRS, CDR2 YFSETQ. CDR3 sequence: CASSSMGQQQETQYF. The CDR3, as DNA: TGCGCCAGCAGCTCGATGGGACAACAACAAGAGACCCAGTACTTC. Filled out from reference TRBV5-1 and TRBJ2-5, the complete variable domain reads KAGVTQTPRYLIKTRGQQVTLSCSPISGHRSVSWYQQTPGQGLQFLFEYFSETQRNKGNFPGRFSGRQFSNSRSEMNVSTLELGDSALYLCASSSMGQQQETQYFGPGTRLLVL.

This clonotype was counted ten times or more. The genes are TRBV5-1 and TRBJ2-1; TRBD2 matches 10 bases. The CDR3 runs to 16 residues. Per the germline V gene, CDR1 is SGHRS and CDR2 is YFSETQ. Trimming removed 2 bases from V and 2 bases from J; junction bases left unmatched: 4. Here the CDR3 DNA reads TGCGCCAGCAGCTTTACTAGCGGGACAGCCTACAATGAGCAGTTCTTC. Its protein is CASSFTSGTAYNEQFF.

The V gene is TRBV6-1, the J gene TRBJ2-2; 9 nucleotides match TRBD1. CDR1 and CDR2 from the germline V gene are MNHNS and SASEGT. V dropped 4 bases and J dropped 5; count of bases not matched to a gene: 5. The CDR3 spans 15 residues. The CDR3 reads CASSGDRARTGELFF. The CDR3 bases are TGTGCCAGCAGTGGGGACAGGGCGAGAACCGGGGAGCTGTTTTTT.

This clonotype has a handful of counts. V and J are TRBV6-1 and TRBJ2-1; possibly TRBD2 for D (5 bases). Trimming stripped 7 bases from V and 4 bases from J, with 11 bases between. The CDR3 is made up of 13 amino acids. Germline V gene data show CDR1 as MNHNS and CDR2 as SASEGT. CDR3 in DNA: TGTGCCAGCACGGGAAGCGGTTACAATGAGCAGTTCTTC. Amino acids: CASTGSGYNEQFF.

The chain is built from TRBV20-1 and TRBJ2-7; TRBD1 matches 9 bases. Germline lookup yields CDR1 DFQATT and CDR2 SNEGSKA (reference sequence). Trimming removed 6 bases from V and 5 bases from J; junction bases left unmatched: 8. The CDR3 is 13 amino acids. Here the CDR3 reads CSASIGTGNEQYF. The CDR3 nucleotides read TGCAGTGCCAGTATCGGGACAGGGAACGAGCAGTACTTC.

The J gene is TRBJ1-2, the V gene TRBV30, with D possibly matching TRBD1 (6 bases). The CDR3 has 15 residues. Trimming stripped 3 bases from V and 5 bases from J, with 19 bases between. The germline V gene encodes CDR1 GTSNPN and CDR2 SVGIG (reference sequence). The CDR3: CAWRGNRVKLYGYTF. CDR3 nucleotides: TGTGCCTGGAGGGGAAACAGGGTGAAATTATATGGCTACACCTTC.

The genes are TRBV5-1 and TRBJ2-3; D is uncertain. V lost 6 bases, J lost 3 bases, and 14 bases lay in between. Per germline, CDR1 SGHRS and CDR2 YFSETQ. The CDR3 extends over 14 amino acids. CDR3 protein: CASKRPQETDTQYF. The CDR3 region has the DNA TGCGCCAGCAAACGACCTCAGGAGACAGATACGCAGTATTTT.

This clonotype has a handful of counts. This sequence joins TRBV7-3 and TRBJ2-1; 7 bases fit TRBD2. Germline CDR1 and CDR2: SGHTA and FQGTGA. The CDR3 spans 15 residues. The J segment lost 0 bases and the V segment lost 5 bases, leaving 4 bases of the junction unmatched. The CDR3: CASSGGGSSYNEQFF. CDR3 DNA: TGTGCCAGCAGCGGCGGGGGAAGCTCCTACAATGAGCAGTTCTTC. Based on the CDR3 plus reference TRBV7-3 and TRBJ2-1, the full variable domain is GAGVSQTPSNKVTEKGKYVELRCDPISGHTALYWYRQSLGQGPEFLIYFQGTGAADDSGLPNDRFFAVRPEGSVSTLKIQRTERGDSAVYLCASSGGGSSYNEQFFGPGTRLTVL.

In this sample, this clonotype turned up many times. This rearrangement joins TRBV6-1 to TRBJ1-2; D not certain. The germline V gene encodes CDR1 MNHNS and CDR2 SASEGT. The V gene lost 7 bases and the J gene lost 8 bases, with 29 bases spanning the gap. There are 17 residues in the CDR3. In DNA form, the CDR3 reads TGTGCCAGCACCTCACGCAGGTTGCAGAACAGAATCTACGGCTACACCTTC. Translation: CASTSRRLQNRIYGYTF.

J is TRBJ2-2 and V is TRBV7-2; TRBD2 matches at 8 bases. Trimming at V came to 1 base and at J to 10 bases, leaving 11 bases not matched to a gene. The CDR3 consists of 16 residues. The germline CDR1 and CDR2 sequences are SGHTA and FQGNSA. The CDR3 region is CASSLGVAGSPEELFF. The CDR3 DNA is TGTGCCAGCAGCTTAGGGGTAGCGGGGTCCCCAGAGGAGCTGTTTTTT.

This rearrangement joins TRBV30 to TRBJ2-1; D may be TRBD2 (6 bases). The CDR3 length is 13 residues. With 3 bases removed from V and 6 bases from J, the gap between germline ends came to 12 bases. Germline V lookup: CDR1 GTSNPN, CDR2 SVGIG (reference sequence). CDR3: CAWRGLVPNEQFF. The CDR3 DNA follows: TGTGCCTGGAGGGGACTGGTACCCAATGAGCAGTTCTTC.

Notes on this clonotype: A much larger clone differs from this one at a single base, so this may be a read error. The chain employs TRBV5-5 and TRBJ2-1; D remains ambiguous. Looked up from germline, CDR1 is SGHKS and CDR2 is YYEKEE (reference sequence). The CDR3 has 13 residues. CDR3 in amino acids: CAISPGSGYEQFF. For the CDR3, the DNA is TGTGCCATCAGCCCCGGATCGGGCTATGAGCAGTTCTTC.

This sequence joins TRBV9 and TRBJ2-1, with D tentatively TRBD1 or TRBD2 (5 bases each). The germline V gene has CDR1 SGDLS and CDR2 YYNGEE. The V end lost 5 bases, the J end lost 0 bases, and 15 bases lay between the germline ends. The CDR3 length is 16 residues. In DNA form, the CDR3 reads TGTGCCAGCAGTTCACGTGGGGGTAGCTCCTACAATGAGCAGTTCTTC. Its translation is CASSSRGGSSYNEQFF.

V usage is TRBV20-1 and J usage is TRBJ2-4, with 9 nucleotides matching TRBD2. The germline CDR1 and CDR2 sequences are DFQATT and SNEGSKA (reference sequence). The CDR3 has 15 residues. V gave up 0 bases and J gave up 3 bases; unmatched junction bases: 3. The CDR3 DNA reads TGCAGTGCTAGAGATATAGCGGGAGACAAAAACATTCAGTACTTC. Its protein is CSARDIAGDKNIQYF.

The chain employs TRBV2 and TRBJ2-3; 12 bases line up with TRBD2. J gave up 4 bases and V 5 bases, and 10 bases lay outside the gene matches. Germline CDR1 is SNHLY and CDR2 is FYNNEI. The CDR3 totals 17 residues. The CDR3 sequence: CASSRKSSGGAADTQYF. CDR3 nucleotides: TGTGCCAGCAGTCGAAAGTCTAGCGGGGGGGCCGCAGATACGCAGTATTTT.

A few counts support this clonotype. The V gene is TRBV6-1, the J gene TRBJ2-7; 10 bases match TRBD1. V gave up 5 bases and J gave up 2 bases; unmatched junction bases: 3. CDR1 and CDR2 (germline): MNHNS, SASEGT. The length of the CDR3 is 14 residues. CDR3 coding DNA: TGTGCCAGCAGTAGGACAGGGGGTACCTACGAGCAGTACTTC. This codes for CASSRTGGTYEQYF.

V usage is TRBV19 and J usage is TRBJ1-1; 9 bases are shared with TRBD1. CDR1 and CDR2 (germline): LNHDA, SQIVND (reference sequence). The CDR3 spans 16 residues. Trimming took 3 bases from V and 3 from J; bases not matched to a gene: 8. The CDR3 bases are TGTGCCAGTAGTATTTTCCCAGGGACAGGGCACACTGAAGCTTTCTTT. This codes for CASSIFPGTGHTEAFF.

V is TRBV24-1 and J is TRBJ1-2; D is ambiguous. V was pared by 3 bases and J by 4 bases, with 8 bases between. Germline V CDR1 and CDR2: KGHDR, SFDVKD. This CDR3 has 13 amino acids. The CDR3 reads CATSDPYTYGYTF. The CDR3 DNA reads as TGTGCCACCAGTGATCCCTACACCTATGGCTACACCTTC.

The rearrangement uses TRBV4-3 and TRBJ2-3, with 10 bases identical to TRBD2. The germline gives CDR1 LGHNA, CDR2 YSLEER. The CDR3 runs to 15 residues. V lost 0 bases and J lost 6; bases outside the gene matches: 3. DNA for the CDR3: TGCGCCAGCAGCCAAGAACTAGCGGGACGGGATACGCAGTATTTT. The encoded protein is CASSQELAGRDTQYF.